A single sample is the source of the 20 T cell receptor beta chains below, sequenced in a study of long-term antiretroviral therapy in people with HIV. At survey level, the immunoSEQ assay was run in its v3.0 version. Method: immunoSEQ multiplex PCR; TCRdb's copy keeps in-frame clones and lacks some. The repertoire includes fewer than 30,000 clones, about 86% of them detected once, and around 5% sits in the top ten. Specimen: unsorted PBMCs, collected 0.8 years after starting antiretroviral therapy. The receptors stem from a woman aged 25 to 45 with HIV.

J is TRBJ2-5 and V is TRBV4-1, with TRBD2 matching over 10 bases. V shed 1 base, J shed 2 bases, and the junction held 7 bases outside the gene matches. The germline gives CDR1 MGHRA, CDR2 YSYEKL. The CDR3 is 17 amino acids. CDR3 sequence reads: CASSQGTATSGQETQYF. The CDR3 DNA sequence: TGCGCCAGCAGCCAAGGAACGGCGACTAGCGGGCAAGAGACCCAGTACTTC.

The V and J genes are TRBV10-3 and TRBJ2-3; D not resolved. The V gene lost 2 bases and the J gene lost 5 bases, with 8 bases spanning the gap. CDR3 length: 13 residues. The V gene's germline CDR1 is ENHRY and CDR2 SYGVKD. CDR3 loop: CAISEGNGDTQYF. In DNA, the CDR3 is TGTGCCATCAGTGAGGGGAATGGAGATACGCAGTATTTT.

The chain links TRBV19 to TRBJ1-4, with 8 bases identical to TRBD1. Germline CDR1 reads LNHDA; CDR2 reads SQIVND (reference sequence). V lost 5 bases to trimming and J lost 0 bases; unmatched junction nucleotides: 5. The CDR3 runs 16 residues. As DNA, the CDR3 is TGTGCCAGTAGTCCCGGGACAGGTGCAACTAATGAAAAACTGTTTTTT. It yields the protein CASSPGTGATNEKLFF.

This sequence joins TRBV18 and TRBJ1-1; 8 bases line up with TRBD1. CDR3 length: 16 residues. Trimming cost V 0 bases and J 4 bases; bases outside gene matches: 7. Germline-derived CDR1 and CDR2 are KGHSH and LQKENI. DNA of the CDR3: TGTGCCAGCTCACCACCAGTTTCCAGGGGGCTCACTGAAGCTTTCTTT. Its translation: CASSPPVSRGLTEAFF.

The CDR3 is CSAPTGYTF. For the CDR3, the DNA is TGCAGTGCCCCCACCGGCTACACCTTC. This sequence joins TRBV20-1 and TRBJ1-2; D uncertain. CDR1 is DFQATT, CDR2 SNEGSKA, per germline (reference sequence). Trimming removed 6 bases at V and 8 bases at J, with 7 bases between. This CDR3 spans 9 amino acids.

The chain combines TRBV28 with TRBJ1-3, with D hard to call. CDR3 length equals 15 residues. V lost 5 bases and J lost 4, with 15 bases in between. Germline CDR1 reads MDHEN; CDR2 reads SYDVKM. CDR3 nucleotides: TGTGCCAGCAGTCCTCCTAAGTATTCAGGAAACACCATATATTTT. Translation gives CASSPPKYSGNTIYF.

This chain uses TRBV11-2 with TRBJ2-7, with TRBD1 identical over 8 bases. Per germline, CDR1 SGHAT and CDR2 FQNNGV. The CDR3 spans 15 residues. With V trimmed by 3 bases and J by 4 bases, 8 bases remained unmatched. The CDR3 DNA sequence: TGTGCCAGCAGCTTGCTGGGACAGGTCCCTTACGAGCAGTACTTC. This codes for CASSLLGQVPYEQYF.

This clone was counted a single time. The V call is TRBV19, the J call TRBJ1-1, with D possibly being TRBD1 (6 bases). Germline lookup yields CDR1 LNHDA and CDR2 SQIVND (reference sequence). The V and J ends lost 7 bases and 0 bases respectively, with 18 bases between them. CDR3 length equals 16 residues. CDR3 amino acids: CASNSGGKRVNTEAFF. CDR3 nucleotides: TGTGCCAGTAATTCCGGGGGCAAGAGGGTGAACACTGAAGCTTTCTTT.

The V and J genes are TRBV5-1 and TRBJ2-2; no definite D call. The CDR3 length is 12 residues. From germline, CDR1 is SGHRS and CDR2 YFSETQ. Trimming removed 2 bases from V and 4 bases from J, with 3 bases in between. In nucleotides, the CDR3 is TGCGCCAGCAGCTTCGGCACCGGGGAGCTGTTTTTT. Amino acids: CASSFGTGELFF. The full variable domain, completed using reference TRBV5-1 and TRBJ2-2, is KAGVTQTPRYLIKTRGQQVTLSCSPISGHRSVSWYQQTPGQGLQFLFEYFSETQRNKGNFPGRFSGRQFSNSRSEMNVSTLELGDSALYLCASSFGTGELFFGEGSRLTVL.

The gene calls are TRBV21-1 and TRBJ2-7. TRBV21-1 is a pseudogene segment. This CDR3 has 14 amino acids. The CDR3 loop is CATTEGTQTYEQYV. The CDR3 DNA sequence: TGTGCCACCACAGAGGGGACGCAAACCTACGAGCAGTACGTC.

This chain uses TRBV14 with TRBJ2-7; TRBD1 matches at 7 bases. Trimming cost V 5 bases and J 6 bases; bases outside gene matches: 10. The CDR3 extends over 14 amino acids. Per germline, CDR1 SGHDN and CDR2 FVKESK. The CDR3 reads CASSLQQGSVEQYF. CDR3 in DNA: TGTGCCAGCAGCTTACAACAGGGGTCCGTCGAGCAGTACTTC.

This clone was counted between two and nine times. V gene TRBV10-2 combines with J gene TRBJ2-3; D might be TRBD1 or TRBD2, each matching 5 bases. The CDR3 extends over 16 amino acids. V was pared by 6 bases and J by 4 bases, with 20 bases between. Germline CDR1 reads WSHSY; CDR2 reads SAAADI. As DNA, the CDR3 is TGCGCCAGCAGGGGGGATAGCGCCCCGGCCGCAGATACGCAGTATTTT. Its protein is CASRGDSAPAADTQYF.

This sequence joins TRBV4-2 and TRBJ1-1; unclear D gene. Germline loops: CDR1 LGHNA, CDR2 YNFKEQ. The CDR3 loop spans 14 amino acids. Between the trimmed V and J ends, which lost 4 bases and 1 base, there was a span of 10 bases. The CDR3 sequence: CASSPHRTNTEAFF. CDR3 nucleotide sequence: TGTGCCAGCAGCCCCCACAGAACGAACACTGAAGCTTTCTTT.

The sample holds a few counts of this clone. The rearrangement links TRBV5-1 to TRBJ1-3, with 7 bases lining up with TRBD1. CDR1 is SGHRS, CDR2 YFSETQ, per germline. V was pared by 3 bases and J by 4 bases, with 4 bases of the junction left unmatched. This CDR3 spans 14 amino acids. CDR3 DNA: TGCGCCAGCAGCTGGGACAGTTCAGGAAACACCATATATTTT. Protein sequence: CASSWDSSGNTIYF. Complete variable domain (other parts from reference TRBV5-1 and TRBJ1-3): KAGVTQTPRYLIKTRGQQVTLSCSPISGHRSVSWYQQTPGQGLQFLFEYFSETQRNKGNFPGRFSGRQFSNSRSEMNVSTLELGDSALYLCASSWDSSGNTIYFGEGSWLTVV.

The genes are TRBV9 and TRBJ2-1; tentatively, D is TRBD1 or TRBD2 (6 bases each). The germline V gene has CDR1 SGDLS and CDR2 YYNGEE. The CDR3 is 15 amino acids. V lost 0 bases and J 6 bases, leaving 13 bases between the germline ends. CDR3 DNA sequence: TGTGCCAGCAGCGTAGTAAGGGGGGCCCTCAATGAGCAGTTCTTC. Its protein is CASSVVRGALNEQFF.

The V call is TRBV5-8, the J call TRBJ2-5; maybe TRBD1 (6 bases). Germline V gene data show CDR1 as SGHTS and CDR2 as YDEGEE. V gave up 0 bases and J gave up 3 bases, with 12 bases separating them. The CDR3 sequence is 15 residues long. CDR3 sequence: CASSLDGHREETQYF. The DNA for the CDR3 is TGTGCCAGCAGCTTGGACGGCCACAGGGAAGAGACCCAGTACTTC.

The V and J genes are TRBV14 and TRBJ2-7; TRBD1 aligns across 9 bases. Germline V gene data show CDR1 as SGHDN and CDR2 as FVKESK. The CDR3 runs to 14 residues. V gave up 4 bases and J gave up 4 bases; unmatched junction bases: 5. The CDR3 region is CASSPDRGFYEQYF. The DNA for the CDR3 is TGTGCCAGCAGCCCAGACAGGGGGTTTTACGAGCAGTACTTC.

The rearrangement links TRBV7-9 to TRBJ1-4; no reliable D call. The CDR3 is 14 residues long. Germline loops: CDR1 SEHNR, CDR2 FQNEAQ (reference sequence). V shed 5 bases and J shed 7 bases, with 14 bases lying between them. The chain's CDR3 is CASSPKSASEKLFF. CDR3 nucleotides: TGTGCCAGCAGCCCCAAGTCGGCATCTGAAAAACTGTTTTTT. The full variable domain, with the rest looked up from reference TRBV7-9 and TRBJ1-4, is DTGVSQNPRHKITKRGQNVTFRCDPISEHNRLYWYRQTLGQGPEFLTYFQNEAQLEKSRLLSDRFSAERPKGSFSTLEIQRTEQGDSAMYLCASSPKSASEKLFFGSGTQLSVL.

V gene TRBV6-1 combines with J gene TRBJ1-5; D call uncertain. This CDR3 is 13 amino acids long. Germline-derived CDR1 and CDR2 are MNHNS and SASEGT. V was trimmed by 10 bases and J by 6 bases, leaving 16 bases between them. The DNA of the CDR3 is TGTGCCACCGCCGTCGGGGAGGTTCAGCCCCAGCATTTT. It encodes CATAVGEVQPQHF.

This clone was counted once. V and J are TRBV6-1 and TRBJ2-7, with a tentative D call TRBD2 (5 bases). With 1 base removed from V and 1 base from J, the gap between germline ends came to 5 bases. CDR3 length: 13 residues. Germline values: CDR1 MNHNS, CDR2 SASEGT. The CDR3 spells CASSEGESYEQYV. The CDR3 DNA is TGTGCCAGCAGTGAAGGGGAGTCCTACGAGCAGTACGTC.